What follows is one T cell receptor (beta chain) and its context. The target antigen is unknown. The sample comes from a study of graft-versus-host responses after intestinal transplantation. Overall study: Recipients underwent multivisceral, liver-intestinal, or isolated intestinal transplants.

TCRdb keeps only in-frame clones here, not all; method: immunoSEQ multiplex PCR. The sample lists more than 4,000 clones; over 75% were seen once. Study results and limitations: Within the allografts of patients who had graft-donor T cell macrochimerism, graft-versus-host to host-versus-graft clonal ratios were high. In recipient marrow, GvH clones were found, and some appeared first in ileum or blood.

Intraepithelial and lamina propria lymphocytes were isolated from graft specimens. The sample was ileum tissue, taken 156 days after intestinal transplant. This clonotype originated in a human patient who received an intestinal transplant, so some T cells may come from the graft donor.

The CDR3 region has the DNA TGTGCCAGCAGTATGACAGGGGGCGCCGGGGAGCTGTTTTTT. Encoded protein: CASSMTGGAGELFF. The chain links TRBV6-5 to TRBJ2-2, with 10 bases lining up with TRBD1. The germline CDR1 and CDR2 sequences are MNHEY and SVGAGI. This CDR3 has 14 amino acids. Losses at the gene ends were 5 bases for V and 6 bases for J; bases not matched to a gene: 3.